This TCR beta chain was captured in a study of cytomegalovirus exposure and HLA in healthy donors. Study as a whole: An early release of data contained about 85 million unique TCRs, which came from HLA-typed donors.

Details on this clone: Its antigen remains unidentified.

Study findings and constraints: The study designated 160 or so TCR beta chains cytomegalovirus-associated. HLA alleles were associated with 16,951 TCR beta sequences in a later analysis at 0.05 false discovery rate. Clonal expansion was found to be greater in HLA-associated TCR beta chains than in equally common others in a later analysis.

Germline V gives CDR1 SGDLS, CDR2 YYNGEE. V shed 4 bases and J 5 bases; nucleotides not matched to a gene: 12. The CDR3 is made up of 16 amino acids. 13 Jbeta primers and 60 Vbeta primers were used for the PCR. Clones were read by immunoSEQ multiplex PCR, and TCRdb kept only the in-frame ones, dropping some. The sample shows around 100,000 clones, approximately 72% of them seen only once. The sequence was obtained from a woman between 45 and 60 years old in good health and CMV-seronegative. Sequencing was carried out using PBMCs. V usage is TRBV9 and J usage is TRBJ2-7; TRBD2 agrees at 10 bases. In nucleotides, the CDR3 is TGTGCCAGCAGCCCCGGATCGGCTAGCGGGAGTAACGAGCAGTACTTC. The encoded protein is CASSPGSASGSNEQYF.